This T cell receptor (beta chain) was captured by sequencing in a study of T cell responses to AZD1222 COVID-19 vaccine. Study as a whole: Analysis merged second doses at about 4 or about 12 weeks.

Findings and limits, study-wide: Samples come after the peak T cell response, not at day 14. White British ancestry dominated among donors, who included more females, and clonal diversity was possibly underestimated.

As regards this clone: Its antigen is as yet unknown.

Some clones are missing from TCRdb's copy, which holds only in-frame ones; the method was immunoSEQ multiplex PCR. The data show 65,000 to 80,000 clones, about 85% seen once. This CDR3 spans 9 amino acids. The chain carries TRBV12-3 or TRBV12-4 and TRBJ2-1, with unresolved D. Sequences were derived from peripheral blood, sampled on day 0 of AZD1222 vaccination. This sequence originates from an adult in good health. In nucleotides, the CDR3 is TGTGCTAACTACAATGAGCAGTTCTTC. Translating gives CANYNEQFF.